The 18 T cell receptor beta chains below were found in one sample sequenced in a study of T cell clonotyping in hematopoietic cell transplantation. Generated by immunoSEQ multiplex PCR, the TCRdb table keeps only in-frame clones and is missing some. Here the sample spans about 36,000 clones, 85% to 95% being singletons. Sample time point: recipient sample about 28 days before transplant, after cytoreduction. The source material was peripheral blood mononuclear cells, sampled before stem cell transplant. These receptors were collected from a man aged 35-49 years with chronic myeloid leukemia. Some clones in this sample may be carry-over from other donors' samples.

The J gene is TRBJ1-5, the V gene TRBV18; D might be TRBD1 (6 bases). With 3 bases removed from V and 0 bases from J, the gap between germline ends came to 12 bases. The CDR3 runs 16 residues. Germline V CDR1 and CDR2: KGHSH, LQKENI. The CDR3 loop reads CASSPTRTASNQPQHF. In DNA form, the CDR3 reads TGTGCCAGCTCACCCACGAGGACAGCTAGCAATCAGCCCCAGCATTTT.

This clone was counted a single time. The chain couples TRBV19 to TRBJ1-5; D gene uncertain. Deletions cut 1 base from V and 0 bases from J, with 10 bases between. Germline CDR1 and CDR2: LNHDA and SQIVND (reference sequence). The CDR3 is 16 amino acids. CDR3 bases: TGTGCCAGTAGTATAGGACGGTTCAATAGCAATCAGCCCCAGCATTTT. It encodes CASSIGRFNSNQPQHF.

CDR3 in DNA: TGCGCCAGCAGCTTGAAGGGGAACACTGAAGCTTTCTTT. Its protein is CASSLKGNTEAFF. The chain carries TRBV5-1 and TRBJ1-1, with D hard to call. Germline values: CDR1 SGHRS, CDR2 YFSETQ. CDR3 size: 13 residues. Trimming removed 1 base from V and 1 base from J, with 5 bases in between.

The chain couples TRBV5-4 to TRBJ2-3; D gene uncertain. This CDR3 spans 15 amino acids. V was clipped by 0 bases and J by 4 bases, with 12 bases between them. From germline, CDR1 is SGHNT and CDR2 YYREEE (reference sequence). The CDR3 protein is CASSLVGPGADTQYF. In nucleotides, the CDR3 is TGTGCCAGCAGCTTGGTAGGCCCTGGCGCAGATACGCAGTATTTT. The entire variable domain, with the rest obtained from reference TRBV5-4 and TRBJ2-3, is as follows: ETGVTQSPTHLIKTRGQQVTLRCSSQSGHNTVSWYQQALGQGPQFIFQYYREEENGRGNFPPRFSGLQFPNYSSELNVNALELDDSALYLCASSLVGPGADTQYFGPGTRLTVL.

The rearrangement joins TRBV27 to TRBJ1-2, with D possibly TRBD1 on 6 matching bases. This CDR3 is built from 13 residues. The germline CDR1 and CDR2 sequences are MNHEY and SMNVEV (reference sequence). The V end lost 5 bases, the J end lost 4 bases, and 11 bases lay between the germline ends. CDR3 sequence (DNA): TGTGCCAGCAGTCCAGGGGACACCTATGGCTACACCTTC. Amino acid sequence: CASSPGDTYGYTF.

The rearrangement uses TRBV28 and TRBJ1-1; 7 positions agree with TRBD1. Germline CDR1 and CDR2: MDHEN and SYDVKM. This CDR3 is built from 14 residues. With V trimmed by 3 bases and J by 7 bases, 8 bases remained unmatched. CDR3 sequence reads: CASSFTAGGDEAFF. CDR3 DNA: TGTGCCAGCAGTTTCACGGCAGGGGGGGATGAAGCTTTCTTT.

This chain connects TRBV27 to TRBJ1-1, with D perhaps matching TRBD1 (5 bases). Germline assignment: CDR1 MNHEY and CDR2 SMNVEV (reference sequence). The V end was cut by 4 bases, the J end by 5 bases, with 14 bases between. The CDR3 spans 14 residues. CDR3 sequence (DNA): TGTGCCAGCAGTTGGATCGGGGGAGATACTGAAGCTTTCTTT. Its translation: CASSWIGGDTEAFF.

This chain links TRBV5-8 with TRBJ1-1, with D unresolved. Germline V gives CDR1 SGHTS, CDR2 YDEGEE. This CDR3 comprises 14 residues. Trimming stripped 5 bases from V and 3 bases from J, with 14 bases between. CDR3 in amino acids: CASSFIGTDTEAFF. For the CDR3, the DNA is TGTGCCAGCAGTTTCATTGGAACAGACACTGAAGCTTTCTTT. The complete variable domain, with remaining parts taken from reference TRBV5-8 and TRBJ1-1, reads EAGVTQSPTHLIKTRGQQATLRCSPISGHTSVYWYQQALGLGLQFLLWYDEGEERNRGNFPPRFSGRQFPNYSSELNVNALELEDSALYLCASSFIGTDTEAFFGQGTRLTVV.

V gene TRBV5-1 combines with J gene TRBJ1-4, with D tentatively TRBD1 (5 bases). V was clipped by 1 base and J by 3 bases, with 22 bases between them. The CDR3 runs to 19 residues. Germline V CDR1 and CDR2: SGHRS, YFSETQ. The chain's CDR3 is CASSLFAGTVPGANEKLFF. CDR3 sequence (DNA): TGCGCCAGCAGCTTGTTTGCAGGGACGGTCCCCGGGGCTAATGAAAAACTGTTTTTT.

CDR3 region: CASSPIMGPLLNYGYTF. DNA of the CDR3: TGTGCCAGCAGTCCCATAATGGGGCCGCTTCTTAACTATGGCTACACCTTC. This chain links TRBV28 with TRBJ1-2; tentatively, D is TRBD1 (5 bases). Per germline, CDR1 MDHEN and CDR2 SYDVKM. Trimming stripped 5 bases from V and 1 base from J, with 20 bases between. The CDR3 runs to 17 residues.

This chain links TRBV30 with TRBJ1-6; D ambiguous. CDR1 is GTSNPN and CDR2 is SVGIG in the germline V gene (reference sequence). The CDR3 length is 15 residues. The V end lost 5 bases, the J end lost 11 bases, and 22 bases lay between the germline ends. The CDR3 DNA sequence: TGTGCCTGGGGCCCTCCCCTCGTCTTGAACACACCCCTCCACTTT. Amino acid sequence: CAWGPPLVLNTPLHF.

This rearrangement joins TRBV25-1 to TRBJ1-1, with no clear D. CDR3 length equals 14 residues. V was pared by 8 bases and J by 5 bases, with 18 bases between. Germline V CDR1 and CDR2: MGHDK, SYGVNS. In nucleotides, the CDR3 is TGTGCCAGCGCCGTCGGCGGGTTTGGGACTGAAGCTTTCTTT. It is translated as CASAVGGFGTEAFF.

J is TRBJ1-2 and V is TRBV6-5; D not certain. The germline V and J ends were trimmed by 5 bases and 2 bases, with 12 bases remaining between them. The CDR3 totals 14 residues. The V gene's germline CDR1 is MNHEY and CDR2 SVGAGI. Here the CDR3 reads CASSRDYENYGYTF. The CDR3 DNA reads TGTGCCAGCAGTCGTGACTATGAGAACTATGGCTACACCTTC.

The CDR3 loop is CATRPGEETQYF. In nucleotides, the CDR3 is TGTGCCACTCGTCCCGGGGAAGAGACCCAGTACTTC. The chain links TRBV7-8 to TRBJ2-5; D is perhaps TRBD2 (5 bases). Germline V lookup: CDR1 SGHVS, CDR2 FQNEAQ. The CDR3 totals 12 residues. V was cut by 10 bases and J by 3 bases, with 12 bases left in between.

This clone was picked up a small number of times. The rearrangement uses TRBV30 and TRBJ2-7; D ambiguous. Per germline, CDR1 GTSNPN and CDR2 SVGIG (reference sequence). This CDR3 spans 13 amino acids. The ends were cut back, 4 bases at V and 5 bases at J, with 15 bases in the middle. The CDR3 nucleotides read TGTGCCTGGAAGAGGCACCCGTCGGACGAGCAGTACTTC. This encodes CAWKRHPSDEQYF.

This chain uses TRBV5-1 with TRBJ1-4; no firm D call. This CDR3 is built from 13 residues. CDR1 and CDR2 from the germline V gene are SGHRS and YFSETQ. V was cut by 0 bases and J by 3 bases, with 3 bases left in between. The CDR3 sequence: CASSLEANEKLFF. CDR3 DNA: TGCGCCAGCAGCTTGGAAGCTAATGAAAAACTGTTTTTT.

The rearrangement links TRBV6-5 to TRBJ2-1, with D perhaps TRBD2 (6 bases). The CDR3 has 15 amino acids. Trimming removed 1 base from V and 10 bases from J, with 17 bases in between. Germline V gene data show CDR1 as MNHEY and CDR2 as SVGAGI. The CDR3 loop is CASSYLGSGGGEQFF. DNA for the CDR3: TGTGCCAGCAGTTACTTGGGTAGCGGAGGCGGGGAGCAGTTCTTC.

V usage is TRBV4-1 and J usage is TRBJ2-1; no clear D gene. Trimming removed 4 bases from V and 0 bases from J, with 4 bases in between. This CDR3 has 13 residues. Germline CDR1 MGHRA, CDR2 YSYEKL. CDR3: CASSPSSYNEQFF. CDR3 DNA: TGCGCCAGCAGCCCTTCCTCCTACAATGAGCAGTTCTTC.